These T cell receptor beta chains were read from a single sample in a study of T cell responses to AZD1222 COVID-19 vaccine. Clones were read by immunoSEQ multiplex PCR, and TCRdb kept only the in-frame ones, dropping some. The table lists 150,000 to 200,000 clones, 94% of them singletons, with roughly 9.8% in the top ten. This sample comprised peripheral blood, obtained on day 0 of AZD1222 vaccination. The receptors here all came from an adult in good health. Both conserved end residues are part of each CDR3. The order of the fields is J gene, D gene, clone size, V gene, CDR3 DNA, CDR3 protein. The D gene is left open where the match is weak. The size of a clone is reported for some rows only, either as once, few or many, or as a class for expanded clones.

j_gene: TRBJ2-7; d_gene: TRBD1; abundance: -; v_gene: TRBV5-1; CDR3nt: TGCGCCAGCAGCGTAACGGACAGGGGCGACGAGCAGTACTTC; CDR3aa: CASSVTDRGDEQYF
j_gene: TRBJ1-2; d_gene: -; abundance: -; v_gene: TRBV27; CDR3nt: TGTGCCAGCTGTTCCCAACCCCGCAGGCTCCCTATAGAGGGCTACACCTTC; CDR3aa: CASCSQPRRLPIEGYTF
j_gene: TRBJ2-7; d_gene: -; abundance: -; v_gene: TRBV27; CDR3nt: TGTGCCAGCAGTTTAAGCGGGCCAGGCTCCTACGAGCAGTACTTC; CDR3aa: CASSLSGPGSYEQYF
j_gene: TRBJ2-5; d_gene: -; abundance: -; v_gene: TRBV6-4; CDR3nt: TGTGCCATCCTGGACACTCGAGCCCAAGAGACCCAGTACTTC; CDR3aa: CAILDTRAQETQYF
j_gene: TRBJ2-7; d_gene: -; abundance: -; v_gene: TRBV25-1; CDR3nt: TGTGCCAGCAGTGAATTAATCGAGCAGTACTTC; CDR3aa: CASSELIEQYF
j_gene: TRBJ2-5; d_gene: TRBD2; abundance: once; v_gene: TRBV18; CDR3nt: TGTGCCAGCTCACCAACAACAACGAGCGGGAGCCTTTTGCCCCAGTACTTC; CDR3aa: CASSPTTTSGSLLPQYF
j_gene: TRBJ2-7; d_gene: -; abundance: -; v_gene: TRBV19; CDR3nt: TGTGCCAGTAGTAGCCGAACCTACGAGCAGTACTTC; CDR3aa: CASSSRTYEQYF
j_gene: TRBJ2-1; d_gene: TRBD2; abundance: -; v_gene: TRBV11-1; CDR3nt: TGTGCCAGCAGCTTAGTGCTAGCGGGGGGGAATGAGCAGTTCTTC; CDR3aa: CASSLVLAGGNEQFF
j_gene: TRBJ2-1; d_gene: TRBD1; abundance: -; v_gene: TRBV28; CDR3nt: TGTGCCAGCAGGACGGCTCGGACAGGGTTCTACAATGAGCAGTTCTTC; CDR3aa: CASRTARTGFYNEQFF
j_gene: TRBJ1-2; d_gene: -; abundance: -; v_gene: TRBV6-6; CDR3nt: TGTGCCAGCAGTTACTCGAGGGGAGCTAACTATGGCTACACCTTC; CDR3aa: CASSYSRGANYGYTF
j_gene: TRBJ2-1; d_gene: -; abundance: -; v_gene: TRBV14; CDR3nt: TGTGCCAGCAGCCAGTGGGCAGGGGACAATGAGCAGTTCTTC; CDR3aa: CASSQWAGDNEQFF
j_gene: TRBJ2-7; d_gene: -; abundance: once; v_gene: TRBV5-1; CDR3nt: TGCGCCAGCAGCTTGGACATGCGGTCCTACGAGCAGTACTTC; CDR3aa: CASSLDMRSYEQYF
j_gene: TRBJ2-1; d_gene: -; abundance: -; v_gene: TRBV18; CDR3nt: TGTGCCAGCTCACCACAGAGGGACGATGAGCAGTTCTTC; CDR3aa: CASSPQRDDEQFF
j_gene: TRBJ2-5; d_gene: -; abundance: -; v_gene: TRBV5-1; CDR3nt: TGCGCCAGCAGCTTGGGGGGCGGAGAGACCCAGTACTTC; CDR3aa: CASSLGGGETQYF
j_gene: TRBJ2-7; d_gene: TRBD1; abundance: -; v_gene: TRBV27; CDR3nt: TGTGCCAGCAGTTTATCCTGGGACAGGGCCTACGAGCAGTACTTC; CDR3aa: CASSLSWDRAYEQYF
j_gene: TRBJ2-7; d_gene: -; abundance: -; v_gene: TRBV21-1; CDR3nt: TGTGCCAGCAGCAAAGTTACAGGGGGGAGACTAGCGGGATACGAGCAGTACTTC; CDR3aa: CASSKVTGGRLAGYEQYF
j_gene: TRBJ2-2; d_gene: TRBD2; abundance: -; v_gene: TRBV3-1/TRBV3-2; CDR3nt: TGTGCCAGCAGCCCCTTAGGACTAGCGGGAGTAAGCACCGGGGAGCTGTTTTTT; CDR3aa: CASSPLGLAGVSTGELFF
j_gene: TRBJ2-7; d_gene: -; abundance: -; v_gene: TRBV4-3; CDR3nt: TGCGCCAGCAGCCAAGTCGTCGGGGCCGAGCAGTACTTC; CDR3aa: CASSQVVGAEQYF
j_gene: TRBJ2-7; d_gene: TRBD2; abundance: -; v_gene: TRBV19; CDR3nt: TGTGCCAGTAGTCCCCGGCTAGCGGGAGGCTCCTACGAGCAGTACTTC; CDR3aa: CASSPRLAGGSYEQYF
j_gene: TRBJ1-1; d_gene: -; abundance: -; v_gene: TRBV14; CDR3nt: TGTGCCAGCAGCCGGACGGAGGAAGGCACTGAAGCTTTCTTT; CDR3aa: CASSRTEEGTEAFF
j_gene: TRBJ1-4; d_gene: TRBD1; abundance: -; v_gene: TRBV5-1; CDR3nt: TGCGCCAGCAGCTTACGAATGCCGGGGACAGGGCTGGATGAAAAACTGTTTTTT; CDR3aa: CASSLRMPGTGLDEKLFF
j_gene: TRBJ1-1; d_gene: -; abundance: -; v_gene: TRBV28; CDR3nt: TGTGCCAGCAGTTTGGGGGGACACTCGAACACTGAAGCTTTCTTT; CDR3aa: CASSLGGHSNTEAFF
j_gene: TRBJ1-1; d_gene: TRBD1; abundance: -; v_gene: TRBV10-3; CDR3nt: TGTGCCATCAGTGAGCGGACAGGGCCAAGCACTGAAGCTTTCTTT; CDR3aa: CAISERTGPSTEAFF
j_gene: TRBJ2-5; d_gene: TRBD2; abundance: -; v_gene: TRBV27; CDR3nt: TGTGCCAGCAGTTTATCCTTGGGCAGCGGGGAAGAGACCCAGTACTTC; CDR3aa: CASSLSLGSGEETQYF
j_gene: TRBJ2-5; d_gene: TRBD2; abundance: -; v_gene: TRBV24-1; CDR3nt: TGTGCCACCAGTGATCGGACTAGCGGGAGCCAGTACCAAGAGACCCAGTACTTC; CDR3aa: CATSDRTSGSQYQETQYF
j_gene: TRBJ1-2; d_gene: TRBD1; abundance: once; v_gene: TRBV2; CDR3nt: TGTGCCAGCAGTGCCCGGACAGGGAGTACCTATGGCTACACCTTC; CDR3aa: CASSARTGSTYGYTF
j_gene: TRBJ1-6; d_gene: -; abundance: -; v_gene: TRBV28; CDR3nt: TGTGCCAGCCGCGACAGACTACGCTCACCCCTCCACTTT; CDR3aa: CASRDRLRSPLHF
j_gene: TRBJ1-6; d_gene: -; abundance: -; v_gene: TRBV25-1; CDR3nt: TGTGCCAGCAGGTGGGGCCTTAGTTCACCCCTCCACTTT; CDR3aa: CASRWGLSSPLHF
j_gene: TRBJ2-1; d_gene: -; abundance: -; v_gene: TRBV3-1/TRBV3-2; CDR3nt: TGTGCCAGCAGCCAACAAGCGGGTGGGGGCAATGAGCAGTTCTTC; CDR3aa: CASSQQAGGGNEQFF
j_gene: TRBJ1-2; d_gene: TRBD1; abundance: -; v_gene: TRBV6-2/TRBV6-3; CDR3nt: TGTGCCAGCAGTTCGACCCGACAGGGGGCCTATGGCTACACCTTC; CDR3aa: CASSSTRQGAYGYTF
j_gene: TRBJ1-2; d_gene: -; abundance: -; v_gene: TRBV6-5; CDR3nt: TGTGCCAGCCTCCGGGCGCAGGGTCTTCGAGGCTACACCTTC; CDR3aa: CASLRAQGLRGYTF